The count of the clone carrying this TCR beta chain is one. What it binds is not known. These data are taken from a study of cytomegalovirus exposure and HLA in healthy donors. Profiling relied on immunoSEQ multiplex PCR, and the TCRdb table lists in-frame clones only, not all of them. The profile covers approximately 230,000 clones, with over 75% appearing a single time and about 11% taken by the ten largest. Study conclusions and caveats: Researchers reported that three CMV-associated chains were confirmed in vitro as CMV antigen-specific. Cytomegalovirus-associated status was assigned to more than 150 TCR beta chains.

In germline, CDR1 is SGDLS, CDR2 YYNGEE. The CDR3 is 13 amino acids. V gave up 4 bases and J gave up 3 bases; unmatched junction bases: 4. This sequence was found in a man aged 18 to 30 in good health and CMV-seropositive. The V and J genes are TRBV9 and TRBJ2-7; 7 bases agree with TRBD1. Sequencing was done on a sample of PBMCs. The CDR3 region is CASSTGQNYEQYF. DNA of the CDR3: TGTGCCAGCAGCACGGGACAGAACTACGAGCAGTACTTC.